This entry is about one TCR beta chain. Its antigen is currently unknown. The data were taken from a study of Graves' ophthalmopathy and Graves' hyperthyroidism. Germline V gives CDR1 SQVTM, CDR2 ANQGSEA. Deletions cut 0 bases from V and 10 bases from J, with 21 bases between. The CDR3 is made up of 15 amino acids. Amplification of TCR beta CDR3 regions used RNA transcripts. HTBI primers were used in a first-round RT-PCR, which preceded a second-round multiplex PCR. From the multiplex PCR reads, TCRdb called clonotypes with MiXCR, one entry per CDR3 protein. The sample lists about 1.2 million distinct CDR3 sequences; approximately 35% were seen once. Study-wide findings and caveats: Most expanded clonotypes from thyroid (those above 0.001 frequency) were also found in blood. Separation of ophthalmopathy from stable hyperthyroidism was achieved by a 13-signature model, at roughly 90% sensitivity and under 83% specificity.

The specimen sequenced was peripheral blood or thyroid tissue (not recorded which). The genes are TRBV29-1 and TRBJ1-1; D gene uncertain. The receptor was derived from an adult man with Graves' hyperthyroidism. The DNA of the CDR3 is TGCAGCGTTGAAGATCGGGGAACGAGCTCTGGCGGAGCTTTCTTT. Translated: CSVEDRGTSSGGAFF. The variable domain in full, with the rest retrieved from reference TRBV29-1 and TRBJ1-1, is SAVISQKPSRDICQRGTSLTIQCQVDSQVTMMFWYRQQPGQSLTLIATANQGSEATYESGFVIDKFPISRPNLTFSTLTVSNMSPEDSSIYLCSVEDRGTSSGGAFFGQGTRLTVV.